Presented here are 28 T cell receptor beta chains from one specimen sequenced in a study of cytomegalovirus exposure and HLA in healthy donors (dated by TCRdb to about 2017). Library method: the immunoSEQ multiplex PCR assay. TCRdb carries this immuneACCESS record with in-frame sequences only. Its versions omit some clonotypes, under half of them owing to an unresolved V gene in the studies checked, with the rest unexplained. For this sample there are about 63,000 clones; around 90% appear just once. The leading ten clones occupy roughly 1.2% of the sample. Sequences were obtained from PBMCs. These receptors all stem from a woman aged 18-35 years in good health and CMV-seronegative.

This clone has a handful of counts. The chain has TRBV11-2 and TRBJ1-6; 7 nucleotides align to TRBD1. In germline, CDR1 is SGHAT, CDR2 FQNNGV. The CDR3 extends over 15 amino acids. J was trimmed by 7 bases and V by 0 bases; bases with no gene match: 3. CDR3 region: CASSLEFRGNSPLHF. In DNA form, the CDR3 reads TGTGCCAGCAGCTTAGAGTTCAGGGGGAATTCACCCCTCCACTTT.

The V gene is TRBV19, the J gene TRBJ2-7; possible D gene TRBD1, 5 bases. V lost 10 bases to trimming and J lost 1 base, with 26 bases between them. Germline V gives CDR1 LNHDA, CDR2 SQIVND (reference sequence). CDR3 length equals 17 residues. The CDR3 spells CATKKTGPGLKSYEQYF. In DNA form, the CDR3 reads TGTGCCACAAAGAAAACAGGCCCAGGCCTCAAATCCTACGAGCAGTACTTC.

CDR3 sequence (DNA): TGTGCCAGCCTGAGCGGGGGCGGGGGTTGGGAGACCCAGTACTTC. Its protein is CASLSGGGGWETQYF. The chain links TRBV2 to TRBJ2-5, with 8 bases fitting TRBD2. Germline CDR1 is SNHLY and CDR2 is FYNNEI. V was clipped by 8 bases and J by 5 bases; unmatched bases: 13. This CDR3 comprises 15 residues.

The rearrangement uses TRBV6-1 and TRBJ2-7, with D possibly TRBD2 on 5 matching bases. Trimming pared 10 bases from V and 3 bases from J, leaving 16 bases between. Germline V CDR1 and CDR2: MNHNS, SASEGT. CDR3 size: 13 residues. CDR3 DNA sequence: TGTGCCACCCGTCGGGATGGTATCTACGAGCAGTACTTC. Protein sequence: CATRRDGIYEQYF.

The chain uses TRBV28 and TRBJ2-1; 9 positions match TRBD2. CDR3 length: 18 amino acids. Germline values: CDR1 MDHEN, CDR2 SYDVKM. J lost 10 bases, V lost 6 bases, and 22 bases had no gene match. The CDR3 loop reads CASSSTPSSAGGPTEQFF. CDR3 in DNA: TGTGCCAGCAGCTCTACCCCCTCGTCCGCGGGGGGGCCGACGGAGCAGTTCTTC.

The chain carries TRBV5-1 and TRBJ2-3, with D possibly TRBD1 on 5 matching bases. The V gene's germline CDR1 is SGHRS and CDR2 YFSETQ. Trimming took 4 bases from V and 3 from J, leaving 9 bases between them. This CDR3 is built from 13 residues. CDR3 in amino acids: CASSQGQTDTQYF. CDR3 DNA sequence: TGCGCCAGCAGCCAAGGACAAACAGATACGCAGTATTTT. Looking up the rest from reference TRBV5-1 and TRBJ2-3 gives the full variable domain: KAGVTQTPRYLIKTRGQQVTLSCSPISGHRSVSWYQQTPGQGLQFLFEYFSETQRNKGNFPGRFSGRQFSNSRSEMNVSTLELGDSALYLCASSQGQTDTQYFGPGTRLTVL.

The chain recombines TRBV5-1 with TRBJ1-4, with D perhaps matching TRBD1 (6 bases). The germline CDR1 and CDR2 sequences are SGHRS and YFSETQ. This CDR3 has 15 residues. The germline V and J ends were trimmed by 4 bases and 5 bases, with 15 bases remaining between them. In DNA, the CDR3 is TGCGCCAGCAGCGATACCGGGACAAGCAATGAAAAACTGTTTTTT. This translates into CASSDTGTSNEKLFF.

The chain uses TRBV5-1 and TRBJ2-1; 10 nucleotides line up with TRBD2. Germline values: CDR1 SGHRS, CDR2 YFSETQ. Trimming removed 0 bases from V and 8 bases from J; junction bases left unmatched: 11. CDR3 length equals 17 residues. The CDR3 sequence: CASSLVTSGKARDEQFF. CDR3 coding DNA: TGCGCCAGCAGCTTGGTTACTAGCGGGAAAGCGAGGGATGAGCAGTTCTTC.

CDR3 amino acids: CATPGPLNGGNYGYTF. CDR3 nucleotides: TGTGCCACTCCGGGACCTCTAAATGGAGGGAACTATGGCTACACCTTC. The V call is TRBV28, the J call TRBJ1-2; TRBD1 might be the D (5 bases). The CDR3 loop spans 16 amino acids. Trimming left V 10 bases short and J 2 bases short, with 23 bases between. Germline lookup yields CDR1 MDHEN and CDR2 SYDVKM.

This chain joins TRBV30 and TRBJ1-4; D perhaps matches TRBD1 (5 bases). Trimming took off 0 bases at V and 8 bases at J, with 7 bases between the two ends. The V gene's germline CDR1 is GTSNPN and CDR2 SVGIG (reference sequence). This CDR3 is built from 12 residues. CDR3 loop: CAWSVHREKLFF. CDR3 in DNA: TGTGCCTGGAGTGTCCACAGGGAAAAACTGTTTTTT.

V usage is TRBV19 and J usage is TRBJ1-5; TRBD1 matches 10 bases. J was trimmed by 0 bases and V by 6 bases; bases with no gene match: 5. Germline values: CDR1 LNHDA, CDR2 SQIVND (reference sequence). The length of the CDR3 is 16 residues. The CDR3 coding sequence is TGTGCCAGTAGGCGACAGGGGGCGGCTAGCAATCAGCCCCAGCATTTT. This translates into CASRRQGAASNQPQHF.

This chain joins TRBV12-5 and TRBJ2-1; 8 bases line up with TRBD2. Germline trimming cut 6 bases from V and 4 bases from J; bases unmatched to any gene: 8. CDR3 size: 15 residues. Germline values: CDR1 LGHNT, CDR2 FRNRAP. In DNA, the CDR3 is TGTGCTAGTGGACAAAGCGGGGGAGTATACAATGAGCAGTTCTTC. Amino acids: CASGQSGGVYNEQFF. Full variable domain (rest looked up from reference TRBV12-5 and TRBJ2-1): DARVTQTPRHKVTEMGQEVTMRCQPILGHNTVFWYRQTMMQGLELLAYFRNRAPLDDSGMPKDRFSAEMPDATLATLKIQPSEPRDSAVYFCASGQSGGVYNEQFFGPGTRLTVL.

The chain recombines TRBV6-5 with TRBJ1-1; the match to TRBD1 covers 7 bases. Losses at the gene ends were 0 bases for V and 4 bases for J; bases not matched to a gene: 8. Germline V CDR1 and CDR2: MNHEY, SVGAGI. There are 16 residues in the CDR3. CDR3 DNA sequence: TGTGCCAGCAGTTACTCGCTGAGACAGGGAAGCACTGAAGCTTTCTTT. It is translated as CASSYSLRQGSTEAFF.

The V call is TRBV30, the J call TRBJ2-5; 7 bases align to TRBD1. The V and J ends lost 3 bases and 4 bases, in that order; junction bases with no gene match: 8. This CDR3 contains 14 residues. CDR1 and CDR2 from the germline V gene are GTSNPN and SVGIG (reference sequence). The CDR3 region is CAWSPVDRRETQYF. The CDR3 region has the DNA TGTGCCTGGAGCCCTGTGGACAGGAGAGAGACCCAGTACTTC.

The rearrangement joins TRBV5-1 to TRBJ2-5; 12 nucleotides agree with TRBD2. V was clipped by 4 bases and J by 5 bases; unmatched bases: 9. Germline CDR1 and CDR2: SGHRS and YFSETQ. This CDR3 has 16 residues. The CDR3 nucleotides are TGCGCCAGCAGCCCCCCGACTAGCGGGGGTTGGGAGACCCAGTACTTC. Translated, it gives CASSPPTSGGWETQYF.

The chain is built from TRBV19 and TRBJ1-5, with D unclear. Germline V gene sequence: CDR1 LNHDA, CDR2 SQIVND (reference sequence). Trimming left V 2 bases short and J 0 bases short, with 8 bases between. The CDR3 has 15 amino acids. CDR3 nucleotides: TGTGCCAGTAGTATAATGCGCGGTAGCAATCAGCCCCAGCATTTT. Its protein product is CASSIMRGSNQPQHF. Looking up the rest from reference TRBV19 and TRBJ1-5 gives the full variable domain: DGGITQSPKYLFRKEGQNVTLSCEQNLNHDAMYWYRQDPGQGLRLIYYSQIVNDFQKGDIAEGYSVSREKKESFPLTVTSAQKNPTAFYLCASSIMRGSNQPQHFGDGTRLSIL.

The chain joins TRBV7-2 to TRBJ2-5; TRBD2 agrees at 10 bases. Germline CDR1 SGHTA, CDR2 FQGNSA. The CDR3 has 17 residues. Trimming removed 5 bases from V and 3 bases from J; junction bases left unmatched: 12. The DNA of the CDR3 is TGTGCCAGCAGCCTACGGACCAGCGGGAGGGCGAAAGAGACCCAGTACTTC. Protein: CASSLRTSGRAKETQYF.

This clone has more than one count but fewer than ten. The chain recombines TRBV5-1 with TRBJ1-5; 11 bases are shared with TRBD1. The CDR3 consists of 20 residues. V shed 7 bases, J shed 1 base, and the junction held 19 bases outside the gene matches. From germline, CDR1 is SGHRS and CDR2 YFSETQ. DNA of the CDR3: TGCGCCAGCTCTCCCCCGCTCGGACAGGGGGCGAGTGTCAGCAATCAGCCCCAGCATTTT. It codes for CASSPPLGQGASVSNQPQHF.

This clone was seen once. The J gene is TRBJ2-2, the V gene TRBV30, with TRBD1 matching over 7 bases. The CDR3 contains 17 residues. The germline CDR1 and CDR2 sequences are GTSNPN and SVGIG (reference sequence). The V gene end was trimmed by 3 bases and the J gene end by 2 bases; junction bases not matched to a gene: 12. The CDR3 DNA sequence: TGTGCCTGGAGCGAACTCCCGGGACAGCGTAACACCGGGGAGCTGTTTTTT. Protein product: CAWSELPGQRNTGELFF.

This clone appeared a single time. This chain uses TRBV5-5 with TRBJ2-2; tentatively, D is TRBD1 (5 bases). The CDR3 totals 14 residues. From germline, CDR1 is SGHKS and CDR2 YYEKEE (reference sequence). The germline V and J ends were trimmed by 4 bases and 9 bases, with 16 bases remaining between them. The CDR3 is CASSRGGQGRELFF. The CDR3 DNA is TGTGCCAGCAGCAGGGGTGGGCAGGGCCGGGAGCTGTTTTTT.

The genes are TRBV19 and TRBJ1-6; D unclear. The CDR3 consists of 14 residues. The germline CDR1 and CDR2 sequences are LNHDA and SQIVND (reference sequence). V shed 1 base and J shed 9 bases, with 10 bases lying between them. The CDR3 DNA follows: TGTGCCAGTAGTATAGGAGGGATTGGTTCACCCCTCCACTTT. It specifies CASSIGGIGSPLHF.

The chain uses TRBV6-5 and TRBJ2-7, with D possibly TRBD1 on 6 matching bases. With 5 bases removed from V and 2 bases from J, the gap between germline ends came to 13 bases. The CDR3 is 14 residues long. The V gene's germline CDR1 is MNHEY and CDR2 SVGAGI. The CDR3 region has the DNA TGTGCCAGCAGTACAGGGACCCATCCCTACGAGCAGTACTTC. Its protein product is CASSTGTHPYEQYF.

The chain combines TRBV7-2 with TRBJ2-7; 14 bases map to TRBD2. The CDR3 has 15 amino acids. The V segment lost 6 bases and the J segment 2 bases; nucleotides outside the gene matches: 3. Per the germline V gene, CDR1 is SGHTA and CDR2 is FQGNSA. CDR3 sequence: CASSRLAGGPYEQYF. The DNA for the CDR3 is TGTGCCAGCAGTCGACTAGCGGGGGGGCCCTACGAGCAGTACTTC.

The J gene is TRBJ2-3, the V gene TRBV27, with 8 bases fitting TRBD2. This CDR3 region has 15 residues. The V segment lost 5 bases and the J segment 5 bases; nucleotides outside the gene matches: 9. The germline V gene encodes CDR1 MNHEY and CDR2 SMNVEV (reference sequence). CDR3 residues: CASSKPGTRKDTQYF. The CDR3 nucleotides are TGTGCCAGCAGTAAACCCGGGACTAGAAAAGATACGCAGTATTTT.

The chain has TRBV6-5 and TRBJ2-7, with a weak D call TRBD2 (6 bases). Per germline, CDR1 MNHEY and CDR2 SVGAGI. Trimming removed 2 bases from V and 4 bases from J, with 9 bases in between. The CDR3 is 13 amino acids. The CDR3 here is CASSYTAGYEQYF. CDR3 nucleotide sequence: TGTGCCAGCAGTTACACAGCGGGTTACGAGCAGTACTTC.

This chain links TRBV30 with TRBJ2-5, with TRBD2 identical over 8 bases. This CDR3 comprises 14 residues. CDR1 is GTSNPN, CDR2 SVGIG, per germline (reference sequence). J lost 5 bases, V lost 3 bases, and 8 bases had no gene match. The CDR3 sequence: CAWRNGGAGETQYF. The CDR3 DNA reads TGTGCCTGGAGAAACGGGGGGGCCGGCGAGACCCAGTACTTC.

V and J are TRBV6-6 and TRBJ2-1; 7 bases fit TRBD2. The CDR3 loop spans 14 amino acids. Germline V gene lookup returns CDR1 MNHNY and CDR2 SVGAGI (reference sequence). V shed 6 bases, J shed 3 bases, and the junction held 5 bases outside the gene matches. In nucleotides, the CDR3 is TGTGCCAGCAGGAGCGGGATCTTCTACAATGAGCAGTTCTTC. Amino acids: CASRSGIFYNEQFF.

This clone was seen a handful of times. The chain joins TRBV9 to TRBJ2-7; 10 bases are a match to TRBD2. After removal of 1 base from V and 4 bases from J, the junction contained 5 bases not matched to a gene. This CDR3 region has 15 residues. Germline lookup yields CDR1 SGDLS and CDR2 YYNGEE. CDR3 nucleotides: TGTGCCAGCAGCGTACTAGCGGGGGAGCTTTACGAGCAGTACTTC. This encodes CASSVLAGELYEQYF.